This entry is about one T cell receptor (beta chain). Its target antigen remains unknown. Base quality data are lacking; no much larger clone is found one base away. From the cysteine up to the phenylalanine, the CDR3 has a length of 13 residues. Just CDR3 DNA is preserved here, 39 bases in frame from base 1. The CDR1 and CDR2 encoded by the germline V gene are MGHDK and SYGVNS. Trimming takes 6 bases from V and 1 base from J, and the germline ends sit 7 bases apart. Donors were healthy HIV-negative adults with no recently reported acute infections or vaccinations. All donors were Caucasian adults living in Nashville, Tennessee, USA. For unsorted samples, some 90 million PBMCs were counted and genomic DNA was extracted with the QIAamp DNA Blood Mini kit. Blood was obtained by leukapheresis, after which PBMCs were separated by Ficoll-Histopaque density gradient centrifugation and cryopreserved in liquid nitrogen vapor phase.

This entry is derived from a study of shared clonotypes between healthy human individuals (dated by TCRdb to about 2020). Study-wide context: A few men and a couple of women, aged 18 to 49 years, made up the cohort. Blood TCR repertoires of five healthy adults were deeply sequenced to estimate repertoire size and the extent of clonotype sharing between individuals. To increase sequencing depth and limit assay-specific biases, different laboratories used diverse techniques to prepare libraries and sequence TCR repertoires. Between about 0.85 and 10 billion PBMCs per donor were obtained by leukapheresis. Study-wide findings and limitations: Pairwise subsampling indicated that sequencing depth was expected to affect the degree of clonotype sharing among donors. Only blood was sampled, and tissue TCR repertoires likely differ from those in blood. Because the study included a small number of donors, the genetic and exposure-history diversity represented was limited.

Using the deep immunoSEQ assay, multiplex PCR amplified TCR CDR3 regions from genomic DNA. Extracted genomic DNA from each cell subset was spread evenly across all wells of several immunoSEQ 96-well plates, with each plate serving as a replicate. Each replicate PCR for unsorted PBMC received approximately 0.3 ug genomic DNA, equal to about 30,000 T cell genomes. Genomic DNA from unsorted PBMC was sequenced over ten immunoSEQ deep assay plates. Purified libraries were quantified with a Qubit 3.0 fluorometer, sized on a Bioanalyzer 2100, and re-quantified with the KAPA Library Quantification kit. A separate single-read 150-cycle Illumina NextSeq 550 flow cell was used to sequence each immunoSEQ 96-well plate. Processing in the source paper ran as follows. The immunoSEQ output contained only junctional sequences without quality scores, so filtering could not match that applied to full-length reads. To assign V/J genes and CDR3, sequences were annotated against IMGT germline references using PyIR, a Python wrapper for IgBLAST v1.9. Any read was removed if the V/J assignment was weak (E-value above 1e-6), the CDR3 was missing, or the read contained stop codons, out-of-frame junctions, or ambiguous translated residues. V3J clonotypes were defined by identical inferred V gene, J gene, and CDR3 amino acid sequence. To compute the percentage overlap between repertoires, the number of shared unique clonotypes was divided by the size of the smaller repertoire. Richness of each repertoire was evaluated using RTK rarefaction, the Chao1 estimator, and Recon v2.1 estimates of unobserved clonotypes. What TCRdb holds here is the immuneACCESS table cut down to in-frame rearrangements. Part of the clones is not present; checked against another copy, under half of the missing clones reflect an unresolved V gene, and the others are unexplained. V and J calls and clone size are given by that table; D and trimming were obtained from the DNA. The table for this sample lists about 460,000 clones; roughly three quarters of them were counted only once. Around 12% of the sample goes to the ten largest clones.

Recombination joined TRBV25-1 with TRBJ2-1, with the D gene call left open. Sequenced sample: PBMCs. The clonotype originates from a woman in her 40s in good health. Some clones in this sample may be carry-over from other donors' samples. The CDR3 sequence is CASSQGSYNEQFF. Here is the DNA: TGTGCCAGCAGCCAAGGGTCCTACAATGAGCAGTTCTTC. Full variable domain (CDR3 extended with the reference TRBV25-1 and TRBJ2-1 proteins): EADIYQTPRYLVIGTGKKITLECSQTMGHDKMYWYQQDPGMELHLIHYSYGVNSTEKGDLSSESTVSRIRTEHFPLTLESARPSHTSQYLCASSQGSYNEQFFGPGTRLTVL.